The clone carrying this T cell receptor beta chain was seen a few times. In the authors' workflow: Scientists estimated how many nucleated cells there were by amplifying reference gene primers. Method: immunoSEQ multiplex PCR; TCRdb's copy keeps in-frame clones and lacks some. For V, J and clone size, that table is used; D and trimming come from the DNA. This table has 250,000 to 350,000 clones, approximately 90% appearing once. The data are from a study of blood T cell repertoires in COVID-19. In the study overall: Researchers got acute and convalescent COVID-19 samples from the United States, Italy and Spain.

The CDR3 sequence is 17 residues long. J lost 0 bases, V lost 5 bases, and 9 bases had no gene match. The V gene's germline CDR1 is SGHVS and CDR2 FQNEAQ. Sequenced sample: peripheral blood. V is TRBV7-8 and J is TRBJ1-5; 8 bases map to TRBD1. This sequence originates from a woman aged 45-59 years with COVID-19, enrolled during active disease. CDR3 nucleotides: TGTGCCAGCAGCAAAAATAACAGGGGGTTTAGCAATCAGCCCCAGCATTTT. Residues: CASSKNNRGFSNQPQHF.